This T cell receptor beta chain was documented in a study of T cell repertoires in cytomegalovirus infection. This clonotype was observed many times. Each CDR3 protein is one row after TCRdb ran MiXCR on the reads. The data hold about 230,000 distinct CDR3 sequences, with approximately 6.7% observed a single time. The sequence came from a human donor in good health (CMV status not recorded). Some clones in this sample may be carry-over from other donors' samples. Material for sequencing was PBMCs.

CDR3 amino acids: CASSYSGTSEKDTQYF. Written as DNA, the CDR3 is TGTGCCAGCAGTTACTCGGGGACTAGCGAAAAAGATACGCAGTATTTT. The rearrangement uses TRBV6-5 and TRBJ2-3, with TRBD2 matching over 10 bases. Trimming removed 0 bases from V and 5 bases from J; junction bases left unmatched: 5. This CDR3 region has 16 residues. The germline V gene encodes CDR1 MNHEY and CDR2 SVGAGI.